This T cell receptor beta chain was sequenced during a study of patients and donors after allogeneic stem cell transplantation. TCRdb re-analysed the RT-PCR reads in MiXCR, keeping a single row per CDR3 protein. Here the sample spans around 200,000 distinct CDR3 sequences, about 37% being singletons. The V end lost 6 bases, the J end lost 6 bases, and 7 bases lay between the germline ends. This CDR3 contains 11 residues. The receptor's source is a human donor who was either an allogeneic HSCT recipient or a stem cell or donor lymphocyte infusion donor (not recorded which). It is not recorded whose cells these are; they may come from a transplant donor. Sequenced material: blood, either unsorted or a sorted T cell fraction (not recorded which). This chain uses TRBV12-3 or TRBV12-4 with TRBJ2-3; the D is unclear. The CDR3 sequence is CASSPLDTQYF. As DNA, the CDR3 is TGTGCCAGCAGCCCCCTGGATACGCAGTATTTT.